Below, 24 T cell receptor beta chains from the same sample are listed, as sequenced in a study of OX40 agonist ivuxolimab in advanced cancers. The method was immunoSEQ multiplex PCR; TCRdb's version includes in-frame clones alone and lacks a portion of them. Of 77,000 or so clones in the sample, 92% were seen once. This specimen consisted of CD4+ or CD8+ T cells sorted from blood, obtained in a trial of the OX40 agonist ivuxolimab. Receptors originate from an adult with an advanced solid tumor such as melanoma, head and neck, liver or kidney cancer.

J is TRBJ2-5 and V is TRBV11-3, with TRBD1 identical over 7 bases. V trimming: 5 bases; J trimming: 1 base; junction bases outside the gene matches: 13. The CDR3 is 17 residues long. Germline loops: CDR1 SGHNT, CDR2 YENEEA. CDR3 sequence reads: CASSRARDSSSQETQYF. CDR3 nucleotides: TGTGCCAGCAGCCGTGCCAGGGACAGTTCGTCCCAAGAGACCCAGTACTTC.

The chain couples TRBV6-5 to TRBJ1-1; tentative D call: TRBD1 (5 bases). The V gene's germline CDR1 is MNHEY and CDR2 SVGAGI. The CDR3 length is 15 residues. V shed 4 bases and J shed 7 bases, with 19 bases lying between them. The CDR3 nucleotides are TGTGCCAGCAGTTCCCTGCGGACATGGGACCGTGAAGCTTTCTTT. Its protein is CASSSLRTWDREAFF.

V usage is TRBV5-8 and J usage is TRBJ2-7; D is uncertain. The CDR3 covers 15 residues. The V gene's germline CDR1 is SGHTS and CDR2 YDEGEE. Trimming stripped 2 bases from V and 3 bases from J, with 15 bases between. CDR3 coding DNA: TGTGCCAGCAGCTTATACACCGTATCCTACTACGAGCAGTACTTC. Its protein product is CASSLYTVSYYEQYF.

The V and J genes are TRBV10-3 and TRBJ2-3, with no clear D. V was pared by 2 bases and J by 4 bases, with 4 bases between. Germline CDR1 and CDR2: ENHRY and SYGVKD. The CDR3 length is 12 residues. Here the CDR3 reads CAISELSDTQYF. For the CDR3, the DNA is TGTGCCATCAGTGAGCTTTCAGATACGCAGTATTTT.

In this sample, this clone turned up once. The chain links TRBV19 to TRBJ2-7; D may match TRBD1 or TRBD2 (5 bases each). The V gene lost 5 bases and the J gene lost 2 bases, with 13 bases spanning the gap. The CDR3 runs to 14 residues. Per germline, CDR1 LNHDA and CDR2 SQIVND (reference sequence). For the CDR3, the DNA is TGTGCCAGTAGTCTCCGGGACGAAGCCTACGAGCAGTACTTC. Translation gives CASSLRDEAYEQYF.

V gene TRBV7-6 combines with J gene TRBJ1-1; TRBD1 is a possible D gene (6 bases). Germline V lookup: CDR1 SGHVS, CDR2 FNYEAQ. Trimming took 7 bases from V and 7 from J, leaving 16 bases between them. The CDR3 contains 13 residues. The CDR3 protein is CASTLTGQSEAFF. Here the CDR3 DNA reads TGTGCCAGCACCTTGACGGGACAAAGTGAAGCTTTCTTT.

The chain uses TRBV19 and TRBJ1-1; D gene uncertain. This CDR3 region has 13 residues. Deletions cut 3 bases from V and 10 bases from J, with 15 bases between. Germline assignment: CDR1 LNHDA and CDR2 SQIVND (reference sequence). CDR3 residues: CASSMTAAERAFF. CDR3 sequence (DNA): TGTGCCAGTAGTATGACCGCGGCCGAGAGAGCTTTCTTT.

V is TRBV11-3 and J is TRBJ1-2; D is ambiguous. V was shortened by 8 bases and J by 7 bases, with 20 bases between the two germline ends. The CDR3 has 14 residues. Germline CDR1 reads SGHNT; CDR2 reads YENEEA. The CDR3 DNA reads as TGTGCCAGCGAGCCCGGGGTGCCTGGTCGTGGCTACACCTTC. It is translated as CASEPGVPGRGYTF.

The V and J genes are TRBV7-9 and TRBJ2-7; D is perhaps TRBD1 (6 bases). The ends were cut back, 3 bases at V and 2 bases at J, with 8 bases in the middle. The CDR3 totals 13 residues. Per germline, CDR1 SEHNR and CDR2 FQNEAQ (reference sequence). The CDR3: CASSFRTAYEQYF. Written as DNA, the CDR3 is TGTGCCAGCAGCTTTAGGACAGCCTACGAGCAGTACTTC.

This clone was observed a single time. J is TRBJ2-7 and V is TRBV29-1; 11 nucleotides match TRBD2. Germline CDR1 and CDR2: SQVTM and ANQGSEA. V shed 4 bases and J 0 bases; nucleotides not matched to a gene: 5. The CDR3 runs to 15 residues. DNA of the CDR3: TGCAGCGTTGTAACTAGCGGGGGAAGCTCCTACGAGCAGTACTTC. It codes for CSVVTSGGSSYEQYF.

This clone was observed once. The J gene is TRBJ2-7, the V gene TRBV5-6; D gene uncertain. V was clipped by 5 bases and J by 0 bases, with 18 bases between them. The CDR3 is 16 amino acids. Germline CDR1 reads SGHDT; CDR2 reads YYEEEE. The DNA of the CDR3 is TGTGCCAGCAGGCAGACCCTCGGCCCCATCTCCTACGAGCAGTACTTC. This encodes CASRQTLGPISYEQYF.

V gene TRBV7-8 combines with J gene TRBJ1-2; D may be TRBD1 (5 bases). Trimming took off 4 bases at V and 2 bases at J, with 17 bases between the two ends. The CDR3 has 16 amino acids. Germline values: CDR1 SGHVS, CDR2 FQNEAQ. The CDR3 loop reads CASSYSLGGTNYGYTF. The CDR3 nucleotides read TGTGCCAGCAGCTACAGTCTCGGGGGAACGAACTATGGCTACACCTTC.

This sequence joins TRBV4-1 and TRBJ2-7, with D perhaps being TRBD1 or TRBD2 (5 bases each). The CDR3 extends over 14 amino acids. The V gene lost 0 bases and the J gene lost 7 bases, with 13 bases spanning the gap. Germline CDR1 and CDR2: MGHRA and YSYEKL. For the CDR3, the DNA is TGCGCCAGCAGCCAAGAACTGGGGGTGAGGGAGCAGTACTTC. It yields the protein CASSQELGVREQYF.

The chain recombines TRBV5-4 with TRBJ2-2; D perhaps matches TRBD2 (5 bases). Germline V gene sequence: CDR1 SGHNT, CDR2 YYREEE (reference sequence). Between the trimmed V and J ends, which lost 4 bases and 3 bases, there was a span of 13 bases. The CDR3 totals 15 residues. The CDR3 reads CASSPYRRDTGELFF. Here the CDR3 DNA reads TGTGCCAGCAGCCCCTATAGGCGGGACACCGGGGAGCTGTTTTTT.

This sequence joins TRBV30 and TRBJ2-1; unclear D gene. CDR1 is GTSNPN, CDR2 SVGIG, per germline (reference sequence). Trimming pared 3 bases from V and 5 bases from J, leaving 14 bases between. The CDR3 consists of 14 residues. The CDR3 here is CAWSRRRENNEQFF. In DNA form, the CDR3 reads TGTGCCTGGAGCCGTAGGAGAGAAAACAATGAGCAGTTCTTC. Supplemented by reference TRBV30 and TRBJ2-1, the full variable domain reads SQTIHQWPATLVQPVGSPLSLECTVEGTSNPNLYWYRQAAGRGLQLLFYSVGIGQISSEVPQNLSASRPQDRQFILSSKKLLLSDSGFYLCAWSRRRENNEQFFGPGTRLTVL.

The rearrangement joins TRBV6-6 to TRBJ1-1, with a weak D call TRBD1 (5 bases). V was clipped by 7 bases and J by 4 bases, with 19 bases between them. The length of the CDR3 is 15 residues. Germline V CDR1 and CDR2: MNHNY, SVGAGI (reference sequence). In DNA form, the CDR3 reads TGTGCCAGCATTCCACCTTATGGGGGAACCACTGAAGCTTTCTTT. Translation gives CASIPPYGGTTEAFF.

The chain combines TRBV7-2 with TRBJ2-1, with 8 nucleotides matching TRBD2. The CDR3 length is 15 residues. Trimming removed 1 base from V and 8 bases from J; junction bases left unmatched: 7. Per the germline V gene, CDR1 is SGHTA and CDR2 is FQGNSA. CDR3 region: CASSLGAGVSHEQFF. The CDR3, as DNA: TGTGCCAGCAGCTTAGGAGCGGGAGTGTCGCATGAGCAGTTCTTC.

The chain has TRBV29-1 and TRBJ1-3; weak D call: TRBD1 (5 bases). This CDR3 is built from 13 residues. V was pared by 6 bases and J by 9 bases, with 18 bases between. The germline CDR1 and CDR2 sequences are SQVTM and ANQGSEA. In nucleotides, the CDR3 is TGCAGCGTCGCGAACACGGGGACTGCCACCATATATTTT. Protein product: CSVANTGTATIYF.

CDR3 protein: CASSLDSGQGYGYTF. CDR3 DNA: TGTGCCAGCAGCTTAGATTCAGGACAGGGCTATGGCTACACCTTC. The rearrangement links TRBV11-2 to TRBJ1-2; 8 positions match TRBD1. Germline assignment: CDR1 SGHAT and CDR2 FQNNGV. Trimming cost V 0 bases and J 4 bases; bases outside gene matches: 4. This CDR3 spans 15 amino acids. Filled out from reference TRBV11-2 and TRBJ1-2, the complete variable domain reads EAGVAQSPRYKIIEKRQSVAFWCNPISGHATLYWYQQILGQGPKLLIQFQNNGVVDDSQLPKDRFSAERLKGVDSTLKIQPAKLEDSAVYLCASSLDSGQGYGYTFGSGTRLTVV.

The J gene is TRBJ2-7, the V gene TRBV7-2; 7 bases map to TRBD2. V lost 2 bases and J lost 0; bases outside the gene matches: 10. In germline, CDR1 is SGHTA, CDR2 FQGNSA. The length of the CDR3 is 17 residues. This chain's CDR3 is CASSLRSSGSSSYEQYF. DNA of the CDR3: TGTGCCAGCAGCTTACGTAGTAGCGGGTCTAGCTCCTACGAGCAGTACTTC.

The V call is TRBV27, the J call TRBJ2-7; TRBD2 aligns across 9 bases. Germline V gene sequence: CDR1 MNHEY, CDR2 SMNVEV (reference sequence). The CDR3 spans 16 residues. Trimming removed 6 bases from V and 3 bases from J; junction bases left unmatched: 12. This CDR3 reads CASRLSREGLSYEQYF. DNA of the CDR3: TGTGCCAGCAGACTTTCGCGGGAGGGGTTGAGCTACGAGCAGTACTTC.

This chain connects TRBV7-2 to TRBJ1-2, with D possibly being TRBD1 (5 bases). The germline V gene has CDR1 SGHTA and CDR2 FQGNSA. CDR3 length equals 13 residues. V dropped 3 bases and J dropped 14 bases, with 19 bases sitting between them. CDR3 amino acids: CASSFKGSAGRTF. Here the CDR3 DNA reads TGTGCCAGCAGCTTCAAGGGGTCGGCGGGCAGGACCTTC.

J is TRBJ2-1 and V is TRBV11-3, with D perhaps TRBD1 or TRBD2 (5 bases each). This CDR3 contains 15 residues. From germline, CDR1 is SGHNT and CDR2 YENEEA. Trimming left V 0 bases short and J 2 bases short, with 8 bases between. The CDR3 bases are TGTGCCAGCAGCTTAGACGGGACCGCCTACAATGAGCAGTTCTTC. Protein: CASSLDGTAYNEQFF.

The chain recombines TRBV4-3 with TRBJ2-3, with D hard to call. The CDR3 consists of 16 residues. The germline V and J ends were trimmed by 2 bases and 0 bases, with 12 bases remaining between them. Per germline, CDR1 LGHNA and CDR2 YSLEER. The CDR3 is CASSQSAGSSTDTQYF. CDR3 nucleotide sequence: TGCGCCAGCAGCCAATCCGCAGGCTCTAGCACAGATACGCAGTATTTT.